The entry below describes one T cell receptor (beta chain). This clonotype has only a few counts. The clone's antigen remains unknown. No base qualities exist here, and no much larger clone lies one base off it. To demonstrate the VDJtools post-analysis software, the study profiled TCR beta repertoires from the peripheral blood of about a dozen young patients with multiple sclerosis. The multiple sclerosis patients were children and adolescents ranging in age from about 6 to 17 years. The sample originates from a study of post-analysis software for immune sequencing data (dated by TCRdb to the mid-2010s). Turning to the overall study: Disease courses on record covered relapsing-remitting, secondary progressive and progressive-relapsing multiple sclerosis, though some patients had no subtype annotation. A subset of samples was prepared in parallel using single-end sample barcoding, then pooled and co-amplified after Illumina adapter ligation. The patient repertoires were set against eleven to twelve previously published healthy control repertoires from donors whose ages ranged from roughly 6 to 26 years.

The germline V gene supplies CDR1 SGHTA and CDR2 FQGTGA. The CDR3, cysteine through phenylalanine, is 16 amino acids long. Kept here is only the CDR3 DNA, which spans 48 bases and is read in frame from base 1. Germline trimming amounts to 2 bases on V and 1 base on J, with 3 as the count of junction bases outside the gene matches. Broader findings and caveats from the paper: The control group was slightly older than the multiple sclerosis patient group. When samples were clustered directly using the F measure, samples prepared in the same batch co-clustered strongly, which prompted a batch-effect correction. Patients showed significantly higher frequencies than controls for roughly 5 TRBV segments, among them TRBV5-6, TRBV5-1 and TRBV20-1. Significantly lower normalized Chao1 diversity was found in multiple sclerosis patients than in controls, suggesting substantial peripheral T-cell clonal expansion.

The method behind the library was PCR. For sequencing, an Illumina HiSeq 2500 was employed. To reduce PCR and sequencing biases, unique molecular identifiers were built into the TCR beta cDNA libraries. Approximately 500,000 cDNA molecules were obtained for every 1 to 10 million input T cells, so each molecule roughly corresponded to one T cell. Patient libraries were prepared and sequenced with the same protocol used for the earlier healthy control dataset. Within a given batch, samples were prepared together, multiplexed and sequenced on the same HiSeq lane. On the authors' methods: Raw barcoded reads were processed with MIGEC, discarding single-read molecular identifier groups before consensus assembly and CDR3 extraction. VDJtools was used for post-analysis of the clonotype tables, with diversity normalized by down-sampling every dataset to the smallest sample size. In repertoire overlap clustering, CDR3 amino acid sequences, but not nucleotide sequences, were matched to correct batch-related cross-sample contamination. Clones were called with MiXCR by TCRdb after fastp trimmed the public reads at Q25, and only in-frame beta chains were retained. Each entry is one CDR3 protein sequence, shown with its most common DNA and genes. It is TCRdb's table, rather than the study itself, that gives the V and J calls and clone size. This sample holds 350,000 to 450,000 distinct CDR3 sequences; 39% were observed only once. The ten largest clones take up roughly 8.2% of the sample.

Sequencing input: blood. The rearranged chain carries TRBV7-3 and TRBJ2-2, with 8 bases aligning to TRBD1. The sequence was obtained from a girl aged 2 to 9 with multiple sclerosis. The CDR3 has the sequence CASSLAGGENTGELFF. The bases read TGTGCCAGCAGCTTAGCAGGGGGCGAGAACACCGGGGAGCTGTTTTTT.